The 32 T cell receptor beta chains reported below all come from one sample, sequenced in a study of blood T cell repertoires in COVID-19. Data came from immunoSEQ multiplex PCR; TCRdb stores just in-frame clones and leaves some out. The sample lists under 75,000 clones; roughly 81% were seen once. Sequencing input: peripheral blood. These receptor sequences come from an elderly man with acute or convalescent COVID-19.

The chain links TRBV5-1 to TRBJ2-3; D is perhaps TRBD1 (5 bases). Germline V gives CDR1 SGHRS, CDR2 YFSETQ. The V and J ends lost 2 bases and 1 base respectively, with 11 bases between them. CDR3 length: 15 residues. The CDR3 here is CASSLDVRGTDTQYF. In nucleotides, the CDR3 is TGCGCCAGCAGCTTAGACGTCAGGGGCACAGATACGCAGTATTTT.

The table lists this clone with a few counts. The chain joins TRBV19 to TRBJ2-3, with TRBD2 matching 8 bases. V was pared by 4 bases and J by 6 bases, with 9 bases of the junction left unmatched. The CDR3 has 15 amino acids. Germline-derived CDR1 and CDR2 are LNHDA and SQIVND (reference sequence). The CDR3 DNA follows: TGTGCCAGTAGTAAAGGAGCGGGAGCCCTCGATACGCAGTATTTT. As protein: CASSKGAGALDTQYF.

The J gene is TRBJ2-4, the V gene TRBV19; no clear D gene. Germline-derived CDR1 and CDR2 are LNHDA and SQIVND (reference sequence). Trimming left V 5 bases short and J 9 bases short, with 14 bases between. The CDR3 runs to 13 residues. This CDR3 is CASSSPDAGIQYF. The CDR3 DNA is TGTGCCAGTAGTTCCCCCGACGCAGGCATTCAGTACTTC.

The chain employs TRBV5-8 and TRBJ1-4; 10 bases are shared with TRBD1. The germline CDR1 and CDR2 sequences are SGHTS and YDEGEE. The CDR3 covers 15 residues. Germline trimming cut 4 bases from V and 6 bases from J; bases unmatched to any gene: 6. The CDR3 nucleotides read TGTGCCAGCAGCCTGTGGACAGGGGGGCATGAAAAACTGTTTTTT. Encoded protein: CASSLWTGGHEKLFF.

Details on this clone: One junction end does not reproduce the germline sequence, and a read error may be involved. J is TRBJ2-1 and V is TRBV30, with a weak D call TRBD2 (5 bases). Germline CDR1 GTSNPN, CDR2 SVGIG (reference sequence). This CDR3 comprises 13 residues. The CDR3 spells CAWILPEGSRAIF. The CDR3, as DNA: TGTGCCTGGATTCTACCCGAGGGTAGTCGAGCCATCTTC.

This chain joins TRBV3-1 (or the pseudogene TRBV3-2) and TRBJ1-5; a possible D gene is TRBD1 (6 bases). V shed 2 bases and J shed 7 bases, with 12 bases lying between them. Germline V CDR1 and CDR2: LGHDT, YNNKEL (reference sequence). The CDR3 spans 14 residues. The CDR3 DNA reads as TGTGCCAGCAGCCAAAACAGGGCAAAGCAGCCCCAGCATTTT. The encoded protein is CASSQNRAKQPQHF.

The genes are TRBV13 and TRBJ2-6, with unresolved D. CDR1 is PRHDT, CDR2 FYEKMQ, per germline (reference sequence). This CDR3 has 15 amino acids. V dropped 5 bases and J dropped 0 bases, with 8 bases sitting between them. CDR3 region: CASSTQSSGANVLTF. CDR3 DNA: TGTGCCAGCAGCACACAGTCCTCTGGGGCCAACGTCCTGACTTTC.

For the CDR3, the DNA is TGTGCCAGCAGCTTAACTAGCGGGGGAGACGCAGATACGCAGTATTTT. It specifies CASSLTSGGDADTQYF. The rearrangement joins TRBV7-8 to TRBJ2-3; 11 bases agree with TRBD2. The V segment lost 2 bases and the J segment 4 bases; nucleotides outside the gene matches: 5. The CDR3 totals 16 residues. CDR1 is SGHVS and CDR2 is FQNEAQ in the germline V gene.

CDR3: CASTRGQPNTEAFF. CDR3 in DNA: TGTGCCAGCACGAGGGGACAGCCTAACACTGAAGCTTTCTTT. The chain joins TRBV7-8 to TRBJ1-1; 7 bases map to TRBD1. Per germline, CDR1 SGHVS and CDR2 FQNEAQ. The CDR3 has 14 amino acids. V gave up 7 bases and J gave up 2 bases; unmatched junction bases: 7.

In its sample, this clone was seen a few times. The chain couples TRBV7-9 to TRBJ2-7; tentatively, D is TRBD1 (6 bases). CDR3 length equals 13 residues. Germline assignment: CDR1 SEHNR and CDR2 FQNEAQ (reference sequence). V was shortened by 0 bases and J by 4 bases, with 7 bases between the two germline ends. In DNA, the CDR3 is TGTGCCAGCAGCTTAGCGGGGGCGTACGAGCAGTACTTC. Encoded protein: CASSLAGAYEQYF.

This clone was seen only a few times. The chain is built from TRBV19 and TRBJ2-1, with D perhaps matching TRBD2 (5 bases). The CDR3 has 14 amino acids. The V gene lost 2 bases and the J gene lost 5 bases, with 10 bases spanning the gap. Germline assignment: CDR1 LNHDA and CDR2 SQIVND (reference sequence). The CDR3 loop reads CASSIKRVNNEQFF. The DNA for the CDR3 is TGTGCCAGTAGTATAAAGAGGGTTAACAATGAGCAGTTCTTC. Filled out from reference TRBV19 and TRBJ2-1, the complete variable domain reads DGGITQSPKYLFRKEGQNVTLSCEQNLNHDAMYWYRQDPGQGLRLIYYSQIVNDFQKGDIAEGYSVSREKKESFPLTVTSAQKNPTAFYLCASSIKRVNNEQFFGPGTRLTVL.

The V call is TRBV5-4, the J call TRBJ1-2, with a weak D call TRBD1 (5 bases). There are 15 residues in the CDR3. CDR1 SGHNT and CDR2 YYREEE come from the germline V gene (reference sequence). V shed 4 bases and J shed 5 bases, with 18 bases lying between them. CDR3 sequence: CASSPPQGQGYGYTF. The DNA for the CDR3 is TGTGCCAGCAGCCCGCCTCAGGGCCAGGGATATGGCTACACCTTC.

This chain joins TRBV27 and TRBJ1-1; unclear D gene. Trimming pared 5 bases from V and 4 bases from J, leaving 17 bases between. Germline V gives CDR1 MNHEY, CDR2 SMNVEV (reference sequence). The length of the CDR3 is 15 residues. CDR3 bases: TGTGCCAGCAGTCCCCGGGGATCTAGGACCACTGAAGCTTTCTTT. This gives the protein CASSPRGSRTTEAFF.

The V gene is TRBV18, the J gene TRBJ2-5; D possibly corresponds to TRBD2 (5 bases). This CDR3 has 15 amino acids. Trimming removed 0 bases at V and 4 bases at J, with 12 bases between. The germline gives CDR1 KGHSH, CDR2 LQKENI. The CDR3 DNA reads TGTGCCAGCTCACCACCGGGGAGTACGGGAGAGACCCAGTACTTC. Its protein product is CASSPPGSTGETQYF. Filled out from reference TRBV18 and TRBJ2-5, the complete variable domain reads NAGVMQNPRHLVRRRGQEARLRCSPMKGHSHVYWYRQLPEEGLKFMVYLQKENIIDESGMPKERFSAEFPKEGPSILRIQQVVRGDSAAYFCASSPPGSTGETQYFGPGTRLLVL.

This clone was observed a few times. The rearrangement joins TRBV7-2 to TRBJ2-2, with D possibly TRBD2 on 6 matching bases. Germline CDR1 and CDR2: SGHTA and FQGNSA. The CDR3 runs 13 residues. V was shortened by 7 bases and J by 7 bases, with 13 bases between the two germline ends. CDR3 nucleotide sequence: TGTGCCAGCACCTTGGGGCGGGGCGGGGAGCTGTTTTTT. Translating it yields CASTLGRGGELFF. Combining the CDR3 with reference TRBV7-2 and TRBJ2-2 gives the whole variable domain GAGVSQSPSNKVTEKGKDVELRCDPISGHTALYWYRQSLGQGLEFLIYFQGNSAPDKSGLPSDRFSAERTGGSVSTLTIQRTQQEDSAVYLCASTLGRGGELFFGEGSRLTVL.

The chain carries TRBV18 and TRBJ2-1, with 7 bases that match TRBD1. Germline lookup yields CDR1 KGHSH and CDR2 LQKENI. V shed 4 bases and J 7 bases; nucleotides not matched to a gene: 4. This CDR3 comprises 13 residues. The chain's CDR3 is CASSQGAQNEQFF. In DNA form, the CDR3 reads TGTGCCAGCTCACAGGGGGCGCAGAATGAGCAGTTCTTC. The whole variable domain, remainder taken from reference TRBV18 and TRBJ2-1, is NAGVMQNPRHLVRRRGQEARLRCSPMKGHSHVYWYRQLPEEGLKFMVYLQKENIIDESGMPKERFSAEFPKEGPSILRIQQVVRGDSAAYFCASSQGAQNEQFFGPGTRLTVL.

The J gene is TRBJ2-7, the V gene TRBV3-1 (or the pseudogene TRBV3-2); a possible D gene is TRBD1 (5 bases). Germline loops: CDR1 LGHDT, CDR2 YNNKEL (reference sequence). This CDR3 spans 15 amino acids. V dropped 3 bases and J dropped 3 bases, with 15 bases sitting between them. The CDR3 reads CASSHQGRIDYEQYF. CDR3 nucleotides: TGTGCCAGCAGCCACCAGGGTCGAATTGACTACGAGCAGTACTTC.

The chain joins TRBV28 to TRBJ1-1, with unresolved D. This CDR3 is built from 14 residues. Trimming left V 7 bases short and J 2 bases short, with 14 bases between. CDR1 is MDHEN and CDR2 is SYDVKM in the germline V gene. CDR3 nucleotides: TGTGCCAGCACACTCGGGTCGTCAAACACTGAAGCTTTCTTT. Translating gives CASTLGSSNTEAFF.

This clone was detected only a few times. The chain couples TRBV29-1 to TRBJ2-1; maybe TRBD2 (6 bases). This CDR3 contains 13 residues. CDR1 and CDR2 from the germline V gene are SQVTM and ANQGSEA. Trimming took 3 bases from V and 7 from J, leaving 13 bases between them. In DNA form, the CDR3 reads TGCAGCGTTGAGTCGTTAGCGGCAAATGAGCAGTTCTTC. The encoded protein is CSVESLAANEQFF.

The chain is built from TRBV27 and TRBJ1-5; the D is unclear. V lost 3 bases and J lost 5, with 8 bases in between. CDR1 is MNHEY and CDR2 is SMNVEV in the germline V gene (reference sequence). The length of the CDR3 is 13 residues. The CDR3 is CASSLTGDQPQHF. CDR3 DNA: TGTGCCAGCAGTTTGACCGGGGATCAGCCCCAGCATTTT.

The J gene is TRBJ2-7, the V gene TRBV11-2; the match to TRBD1 covers 7 bases. The CDR3 loop spans 15 amino acids. Trimming removed 4 bases from V and 2 bases from J; junction bases left unmatched: 8. From germline, CDR1 is SGHAT and CDR2 FQNNGV. CDR3 protein: CASSSVRDSPYEQYF. The CDR3 DNA sequence: TGTGCCAGCAGCTCCGTCCGGGACAGCCCCTACGAGCAGTACTTC.

DNA for the CDR3: TGTGCCAGCAGCGGGCGGGAGCGAGGTTTGAGTGAGCAGTTCTTC. Protein: CASSGRERGLSEQFF. The gene calls are TRBV5-4 and TRBJ2-1; 7 positions agree with TRBD2. The trim removed 4 bases at V and 9 bases at J, leaving 13 bases unmatched. Germline V lookup: CDR1 SGHNT, CDR2 YYREEE (reference sequence). The CDR3 runs to 15 residues. The whole variable domain, remainder taken from reference TRBV5-4 and TRBJ2-1, is ETGVTQSPTHLIKTRGQQVTLRCSSQSGHNTVSWYQQALGQGPQFIFQYYREEENGRGNFPPRFSGLQFPNYSSELNVNALELDDSALYLCASSGRERGLSEQFFGPGTRLTVL.

The chain combines TRBV11-2 with TRBJ1-6; D unclear. V lost 5 bases to trimming and J lost 5 bases, with 10 bases between them. Germline V CDR1 and CDR2: SGHAT, FQNNGV. The CDR3 totals 14 residues. CDR3 nucleotides: TGTGCCAGCAGCCGACTTCAGAATAATTCACCCCTCCACTTT. It specifies CASSRLQNNSPLHF.

This chain uses TRBV9 with TRBJ2-3; TRBD2 matches 7 bases. The CDR3 spans 14 residues. Germline V gene sequence: CDR1 SGDLS, CDR2 YYNGEE. The V and J ends lost 4 bases and 11 bases, in that order; junction bases with no gene match: 13. CDR3 DNA sequence: TGTGCCAGCAGCCCGGGACTCACCGGGGGGAGGCAGTATTTT. Residues: CASSPGLTGGRQYF.

DNA of the CDR3: TGTGCCAGCAGTAACCTAGCGGGACACACCGGGGAGCTGTTTTTT. Protein: CASSNLAGHTGELFF. The chain couples TRBV21-1 to TRBJ2-2; TRBD2, the table's D call, lacks a check against the DNA. TRBV21-1 is termed a pseudogene. CDR3 size: 15 residues.

The chain joins TRBV12-3 or TRBV12-4 to TRBJ2-3; no firm D call. With 6 bases removed from V and 10 bases from J, the gap between germline ends came to 14 bases. The CDR3 covers 12 residues. As DNA, the CDR3 is TGTGCCAGCAGCCCCCCAAGCGTATCGCAGTATTTT. As protein: CASSPPSVSQYF.

This chain links TRBV6-2 or TRBV6-3 with TRBJ1-6; D possibly corresponds to TRBD1 (5 bases). CDR1 is MNHEY, CDR2 SVGEGT, per germline. The CDR3 spans 14 residues. Trimming removed 2 bases at V and 8 bases at J, with 10 bases between. CDR3 coding DNA: TGTGCCAGCAGTTACGAGACAGAACATTCACCCCTCCACTTT. Translating gives CASSYETEHSPLHF.

V and J are TRBV6-5 and TRBJ1-4; D not resolved. This CDR3 has 14 amino acids. In germline, CDR1 is MNHEY, CDR2 SVGAGI. Trimming pared 6 bases from V and 0 bases from J, leaving 8 bases between. This CDR3 reads CASRDISTNEKLFF. The CDR3 DNA follows: TGTGCCAGCAGAGACATTTCAACTAATGAAAAACTGTTTTTT.

The J gene is TRBJ1-1, the V gene TRBV5-6; D remains ambiguous. Deletions cut 6 bases from V and 10 bases from J, with 19 bases between. Germline loops: CDR1 SGHDT, CDR2 YYEEEE. CDR3 length: 13 amino acids. This CDR3 is CASTRLLSALAFF. The CDR3 nucleotides are TGTGCCAGCACCCGTTTGCTCAGTGCATTAGCTTTCTTT.

The chain carries TRBV9 and TRBJ1-1; no reliable D call. Germline V lookup: CDR1 SGDLS, CDR2 YYNGEE. Trimming pared 2 bases from V and 0 bases from J, leaving 8 bases between. The CDR3 runs 14 residues. The CDR3: CASSVATLNTEAFF. The DNA of the CDR3 is TGTGCCAGCAGCGTGGCCACCTTGAACACTGAAGCTTTCTTT. Based on the CDR3 plus reference TRBV9 and TRBJ1-1, the full variable domain is DSGVTQTPKHLITATGQRVTLRCSPRSGDLSVYWYQQSLDQGLQFLIQYYNGEERAKGNILERFSAQQFPDLHSELNLSSLELGDSALYFCASSVATLNTEAFFGQGTRLTVV.

The rearrangement links TRBV5-1 to TRBJ1-1; D is possibly TRBD1 (5 bases). Germline-derived CDR1 and CDR2 are SGHRS and YFSETQ. V was shortened by 0 bases and J by 0 bases, with 15 bases between the two germline ends. There are 17 residues in the CDR3. The CDR3 DNA sequence: TGCGCCAGCAGCTTGGCCTTGGTGGGGCTGATGAACACTGAAGCTTTCTTT. It translates to CASSLALVGLMNTEAFF.

The table lists this clone with a count of one. The chain recombines TRBV7-9 with TRBJ2-3; D may be TRBD1 (6 bases). Trimming pared 5 bases from V and 0 bases from J, leaving 18 bases between. Germline assignment: CDR1 SEHNR and CDR2 FQNEAQ (reference sequence). The CDR3 runs to 17 residues. The CDR3 protein is CASSPLGAKISTDTQYF. CDR3 DNA sequence: TGTGCCAGCAGCCCCCTGGGGGCGAAGATTAGCACAGATACGCAGTATTTT. The full variable domain, in which reference TRBV7-9 and TRBJ2-3 provide the parts outside the CDR3, is DTGVSQNPRHKITKRGQNVTFRCDPISEHNRLYWYRQTLGQGPEFLTYFQNEAQLEKSRLLSDRFSAERPKGSFSTLEIQRTEQGDSAMYLCASSPLGAKISTDTQYFGPGTRLTVL.